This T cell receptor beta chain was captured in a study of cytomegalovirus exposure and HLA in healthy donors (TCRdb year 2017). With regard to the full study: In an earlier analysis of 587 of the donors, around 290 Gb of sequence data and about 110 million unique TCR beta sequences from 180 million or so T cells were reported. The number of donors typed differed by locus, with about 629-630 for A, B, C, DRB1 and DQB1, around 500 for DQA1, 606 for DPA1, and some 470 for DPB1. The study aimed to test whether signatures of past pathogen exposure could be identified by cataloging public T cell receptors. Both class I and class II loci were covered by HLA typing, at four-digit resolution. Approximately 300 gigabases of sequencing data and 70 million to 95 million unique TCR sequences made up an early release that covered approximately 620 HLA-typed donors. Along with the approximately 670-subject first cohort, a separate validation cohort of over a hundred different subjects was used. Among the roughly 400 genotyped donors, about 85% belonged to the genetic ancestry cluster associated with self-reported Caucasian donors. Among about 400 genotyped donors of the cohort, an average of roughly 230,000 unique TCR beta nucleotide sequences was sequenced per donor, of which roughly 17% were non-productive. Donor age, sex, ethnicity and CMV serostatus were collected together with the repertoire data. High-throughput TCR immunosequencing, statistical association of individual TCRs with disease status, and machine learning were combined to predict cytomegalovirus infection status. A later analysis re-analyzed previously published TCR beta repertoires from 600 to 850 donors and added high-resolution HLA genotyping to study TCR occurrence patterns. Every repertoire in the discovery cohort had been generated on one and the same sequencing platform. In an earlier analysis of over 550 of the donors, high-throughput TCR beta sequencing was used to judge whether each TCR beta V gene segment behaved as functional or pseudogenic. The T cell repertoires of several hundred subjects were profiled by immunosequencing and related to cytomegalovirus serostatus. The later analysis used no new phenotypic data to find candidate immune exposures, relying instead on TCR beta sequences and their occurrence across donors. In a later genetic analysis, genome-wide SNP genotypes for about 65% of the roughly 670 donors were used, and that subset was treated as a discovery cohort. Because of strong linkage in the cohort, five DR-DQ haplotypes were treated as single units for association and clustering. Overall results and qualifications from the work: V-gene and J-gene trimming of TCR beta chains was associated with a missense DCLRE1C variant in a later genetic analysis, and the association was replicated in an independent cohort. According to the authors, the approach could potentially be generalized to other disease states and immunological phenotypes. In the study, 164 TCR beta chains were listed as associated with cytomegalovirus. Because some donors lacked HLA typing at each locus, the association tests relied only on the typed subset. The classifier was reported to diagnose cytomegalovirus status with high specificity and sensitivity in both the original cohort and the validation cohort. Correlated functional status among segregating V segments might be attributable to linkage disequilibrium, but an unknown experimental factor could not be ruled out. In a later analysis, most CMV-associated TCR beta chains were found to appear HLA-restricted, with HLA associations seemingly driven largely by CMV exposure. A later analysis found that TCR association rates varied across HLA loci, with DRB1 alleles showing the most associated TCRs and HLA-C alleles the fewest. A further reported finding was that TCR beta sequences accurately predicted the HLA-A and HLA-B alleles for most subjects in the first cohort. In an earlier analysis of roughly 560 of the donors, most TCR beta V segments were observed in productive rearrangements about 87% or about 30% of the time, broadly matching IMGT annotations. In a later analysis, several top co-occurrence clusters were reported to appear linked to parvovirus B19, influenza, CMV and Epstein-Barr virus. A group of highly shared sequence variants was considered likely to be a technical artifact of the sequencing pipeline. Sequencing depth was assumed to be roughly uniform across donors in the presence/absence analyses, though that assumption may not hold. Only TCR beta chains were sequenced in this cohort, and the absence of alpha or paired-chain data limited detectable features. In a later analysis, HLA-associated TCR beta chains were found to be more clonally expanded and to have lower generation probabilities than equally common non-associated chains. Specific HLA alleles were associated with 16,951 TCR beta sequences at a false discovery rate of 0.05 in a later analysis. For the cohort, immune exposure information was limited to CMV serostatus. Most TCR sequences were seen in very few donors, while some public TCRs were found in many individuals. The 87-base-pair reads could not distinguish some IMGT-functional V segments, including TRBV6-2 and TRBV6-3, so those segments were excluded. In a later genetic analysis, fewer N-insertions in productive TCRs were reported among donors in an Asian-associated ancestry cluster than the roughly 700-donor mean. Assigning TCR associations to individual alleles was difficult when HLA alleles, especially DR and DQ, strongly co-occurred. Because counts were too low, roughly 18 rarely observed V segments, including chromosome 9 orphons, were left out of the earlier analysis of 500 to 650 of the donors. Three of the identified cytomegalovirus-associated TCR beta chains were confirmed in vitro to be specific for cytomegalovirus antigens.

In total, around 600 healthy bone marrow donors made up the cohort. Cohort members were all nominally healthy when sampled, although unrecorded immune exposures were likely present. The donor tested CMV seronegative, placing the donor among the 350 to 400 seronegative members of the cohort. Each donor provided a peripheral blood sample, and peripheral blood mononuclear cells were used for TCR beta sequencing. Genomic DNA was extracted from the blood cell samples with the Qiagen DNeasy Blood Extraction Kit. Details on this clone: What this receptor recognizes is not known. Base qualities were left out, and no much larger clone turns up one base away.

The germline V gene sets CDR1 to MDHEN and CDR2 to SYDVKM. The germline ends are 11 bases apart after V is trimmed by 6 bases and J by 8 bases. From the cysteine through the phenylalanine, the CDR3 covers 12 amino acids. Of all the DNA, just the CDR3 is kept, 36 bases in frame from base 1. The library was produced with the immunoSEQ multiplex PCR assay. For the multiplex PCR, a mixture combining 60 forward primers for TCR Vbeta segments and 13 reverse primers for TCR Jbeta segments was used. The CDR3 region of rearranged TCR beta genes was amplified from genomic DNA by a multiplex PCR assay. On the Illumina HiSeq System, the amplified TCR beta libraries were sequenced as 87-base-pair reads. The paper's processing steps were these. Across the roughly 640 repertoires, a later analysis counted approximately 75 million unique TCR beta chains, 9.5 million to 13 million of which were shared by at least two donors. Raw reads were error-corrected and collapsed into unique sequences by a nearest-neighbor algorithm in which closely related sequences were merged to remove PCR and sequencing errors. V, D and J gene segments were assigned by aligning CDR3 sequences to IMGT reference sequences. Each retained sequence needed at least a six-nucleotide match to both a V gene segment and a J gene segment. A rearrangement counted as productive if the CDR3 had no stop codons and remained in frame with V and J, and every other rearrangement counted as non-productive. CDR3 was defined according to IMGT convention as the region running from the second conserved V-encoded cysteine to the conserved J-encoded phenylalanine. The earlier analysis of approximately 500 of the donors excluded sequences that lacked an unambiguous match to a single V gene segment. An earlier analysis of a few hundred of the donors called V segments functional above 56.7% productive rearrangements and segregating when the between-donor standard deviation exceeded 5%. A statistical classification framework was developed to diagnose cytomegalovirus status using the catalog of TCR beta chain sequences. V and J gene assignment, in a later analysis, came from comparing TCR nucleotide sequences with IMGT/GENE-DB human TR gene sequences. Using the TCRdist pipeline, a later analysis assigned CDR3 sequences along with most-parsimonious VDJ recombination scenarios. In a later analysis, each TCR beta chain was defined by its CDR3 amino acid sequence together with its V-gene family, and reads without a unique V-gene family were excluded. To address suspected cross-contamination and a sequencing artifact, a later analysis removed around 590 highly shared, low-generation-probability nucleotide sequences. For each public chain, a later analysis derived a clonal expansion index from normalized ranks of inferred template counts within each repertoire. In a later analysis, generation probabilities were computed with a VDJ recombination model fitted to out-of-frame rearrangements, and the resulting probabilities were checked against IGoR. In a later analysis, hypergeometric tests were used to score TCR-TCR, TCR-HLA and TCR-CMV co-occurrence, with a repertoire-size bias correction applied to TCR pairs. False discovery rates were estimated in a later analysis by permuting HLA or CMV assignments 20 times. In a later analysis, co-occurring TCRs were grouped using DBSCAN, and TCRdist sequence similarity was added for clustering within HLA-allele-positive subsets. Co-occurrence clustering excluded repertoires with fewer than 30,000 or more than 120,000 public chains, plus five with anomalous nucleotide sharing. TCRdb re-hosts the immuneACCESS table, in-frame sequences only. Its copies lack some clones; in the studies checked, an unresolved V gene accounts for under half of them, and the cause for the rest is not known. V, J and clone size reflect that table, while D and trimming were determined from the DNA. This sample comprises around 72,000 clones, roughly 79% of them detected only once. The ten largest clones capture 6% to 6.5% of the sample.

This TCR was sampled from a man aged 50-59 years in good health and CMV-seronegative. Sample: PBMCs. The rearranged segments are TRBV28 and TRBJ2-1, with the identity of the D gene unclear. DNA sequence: TGTGCCAGCAGAATCGTGGGCGATGAGCAGTTCTTC. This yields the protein CASRIVGDEQFF. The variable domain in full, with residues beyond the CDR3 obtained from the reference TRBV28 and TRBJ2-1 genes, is DVKVTQSSRYLVKRTGEKVFLECVQDMDHENMFWYRQDPGLGLRLIYFSYDVKMKEKGDIPEGYSVSREKKERFSLILESASTNQTSMYLCASRIVGDEQFFGPGTRLTVL.